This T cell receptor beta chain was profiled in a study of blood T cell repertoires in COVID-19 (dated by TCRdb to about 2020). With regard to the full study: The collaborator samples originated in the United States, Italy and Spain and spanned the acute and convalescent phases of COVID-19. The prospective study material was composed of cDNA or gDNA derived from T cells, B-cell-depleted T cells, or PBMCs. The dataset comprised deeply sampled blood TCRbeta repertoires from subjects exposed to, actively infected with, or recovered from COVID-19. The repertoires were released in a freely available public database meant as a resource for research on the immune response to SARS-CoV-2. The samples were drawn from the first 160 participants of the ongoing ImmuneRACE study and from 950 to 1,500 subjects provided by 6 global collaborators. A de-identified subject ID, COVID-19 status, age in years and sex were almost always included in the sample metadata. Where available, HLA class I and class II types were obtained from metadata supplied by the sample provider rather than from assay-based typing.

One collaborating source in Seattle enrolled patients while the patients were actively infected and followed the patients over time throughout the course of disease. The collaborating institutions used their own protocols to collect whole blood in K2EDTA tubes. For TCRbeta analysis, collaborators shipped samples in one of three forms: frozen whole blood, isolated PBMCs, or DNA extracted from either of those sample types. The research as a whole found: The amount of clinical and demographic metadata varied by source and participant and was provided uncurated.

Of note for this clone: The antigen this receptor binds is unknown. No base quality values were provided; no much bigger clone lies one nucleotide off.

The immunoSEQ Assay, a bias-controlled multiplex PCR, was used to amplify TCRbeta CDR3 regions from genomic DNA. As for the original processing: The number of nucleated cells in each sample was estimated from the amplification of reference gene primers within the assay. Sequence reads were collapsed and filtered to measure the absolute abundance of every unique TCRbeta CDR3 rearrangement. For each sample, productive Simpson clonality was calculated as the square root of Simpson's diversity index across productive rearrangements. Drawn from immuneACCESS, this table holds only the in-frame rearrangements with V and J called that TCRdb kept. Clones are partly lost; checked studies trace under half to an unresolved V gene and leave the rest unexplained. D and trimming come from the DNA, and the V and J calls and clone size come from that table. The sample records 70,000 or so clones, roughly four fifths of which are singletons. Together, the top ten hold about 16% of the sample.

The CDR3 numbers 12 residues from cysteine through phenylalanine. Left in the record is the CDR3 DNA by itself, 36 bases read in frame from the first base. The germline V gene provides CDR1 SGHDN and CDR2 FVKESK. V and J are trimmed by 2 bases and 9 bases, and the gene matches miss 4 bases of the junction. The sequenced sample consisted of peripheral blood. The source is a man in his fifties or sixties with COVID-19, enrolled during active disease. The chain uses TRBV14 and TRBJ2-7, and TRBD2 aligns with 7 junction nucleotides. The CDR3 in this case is CASSQRGGVQYF. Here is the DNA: TGTGCCAGCAGCCAACGCGGGGGAGTGCAGTACTTC.